This T cell receptor (beta chain) was sequenced for a study of shared clonotypes between healthy human individuals. Adult donors, all healthy and HIV-negative, had no recent acute infections or vaccinations. Data came from immunoSEQ multiplex PCR; TCRdb stores just in-frame clones and leaves some out. Altogether roughly 1,000,000 clones are present, 70% to 80% being singletons, with the ten largest covering about 0.52%. CDR1 and CDR2 from the germline V gene are SGHVS and FNYEAQ. V lost 5 bases and J lost 6, with 26 bases in between. This CDR3 contains 18 residues. Sequencing used memory CD4+ T cells from PBMCs. Subset meaning: CD45RA-negative fraction. This rearrangement joins TRBV7-6 to TRBJ2-1, with D possibly being TRBD2 (6 bases). This receptor was obtained from a man younger than 35 in good health. Some clones in this sample may be carry-over from other donors' samples. The CDR3: CASSAASPSDLPSNEQFF. The CDR3 region has the DNA TGTGCCAGCAGCGCCGCGAGCCCTAGCGATCTTCCTTCCAATGAGCAGTTCTTC.